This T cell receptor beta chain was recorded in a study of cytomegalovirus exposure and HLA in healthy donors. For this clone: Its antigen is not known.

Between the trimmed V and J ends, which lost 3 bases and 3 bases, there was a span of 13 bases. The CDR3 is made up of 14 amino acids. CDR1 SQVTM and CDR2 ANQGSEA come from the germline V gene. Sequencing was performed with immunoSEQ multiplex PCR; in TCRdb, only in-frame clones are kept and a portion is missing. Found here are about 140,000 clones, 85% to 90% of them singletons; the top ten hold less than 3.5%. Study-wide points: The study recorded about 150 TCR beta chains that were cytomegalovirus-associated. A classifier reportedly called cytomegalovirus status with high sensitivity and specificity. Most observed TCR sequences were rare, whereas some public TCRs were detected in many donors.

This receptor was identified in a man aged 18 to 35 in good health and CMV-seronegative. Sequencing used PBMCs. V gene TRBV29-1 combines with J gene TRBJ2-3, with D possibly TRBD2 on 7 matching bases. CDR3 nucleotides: TGCAGCGTTGAGGGGGGGCGCGGTACAGATACGCAGTATTTT. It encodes CSVEGGRGTDTQYF.